This TCR beta chain was profiled in a study of blood T cell repertoires in COVID-19. Study as a whole: Acute and convalescent COVID-19 samples came from the United States, Italy and Spain.

The CDR3 covers 15 residues. The germline V gene has CDR1 SGHNT and CDR2 YYREEE (reference sequence). Between the trimmed V and J ends, which lost 3 bases and 2 bases, there was a span of 13 bases. This table comes from immunoSEQ multiplex PCR, and its TCRdb copy is limited to in-frame clones, with some not included. This table has roughly 14,000 clones, around 73% appearing once. The sequencing sample was made of peripheral blood. J is TRBJ2-3 and V is TRBV5-4; D is perhaps TRBD2 (6 bases). This clonotype was sampled from a man between 65 and 85 years old with acute or convalescent COVID-19. The chain's CDR3 is CASSYQSGDTDTQYF. The DNA of the CDR3 is TGTGCCAGCAGCTACCAATCGGGGGACACAGATACGCAGTATTTT.